The 32 T cell receptor beta chains given below trace back to one sample, sequenced in a study of blood T cell repertoires in COVID-19. The table came from immunoSEQ multiplex PCR; TCRdb's copy has only in-frame clones and leaves some out. The data contain 270,000 or so clones, around 91% of them singletons. The sequenced material came from peripheral blood. These receptor sequences come from an older woman with COVID-19, enrolled during active disease.

This clone was found a few times. V usage is TRBV3-1 (or the pseudogene TRBV3-2) and J usage is TRBJ1-6; D is ambiguous. CDR1 and CDR2 (germline): LGHDT, YNNKEL (reference sequence). The CDR3 spans 15 residues. V gave up 8 bases and J gave up 0 bases, with 11 bases separating them. CDR3 coding DNA: TGTGCCAGCTGGGAGGGCAGCTCCTATAATTCACCCCTCCACTTT. This encodes CASWEGSSYNSPLHF.

This clone has at least ten counts. The chain is built from TRBV11-2 and TRBJ1-5; D not certain. This CDR3 is 16 amino acids long. Between the trimmed V and J ends, which lost 0 bases and 1 base, there was a span of 10 bases. CDR1 SGHAT and CDR2 FQNNGV come from the germline V gene. CDR3 bases: TGTGCCAGCAGCTTAGATCTGTCGGGGAGCAATCAGCCCCAGCATTTT. It yields the protein CASSLDLSGSNQPQHF.

This chain connects TRBV27 to TRBJ2-1; 10 bases agree with TRBD2. Trimming cost V 5 bases and J 8 bases; bases outside gene matches: 15. In germline, CDR1 is MNHEY, CDR2 SMNVEV (reference sequence). The CDR3 consists of 17 residues. CDR3 protein: CASSAPLSGGARDEQFF. The CDR3 DNA sequence: TGTGCCAGCAGTGCACCTCTGAGCGGGGGGGCCCGGGATGAGCAGTTCTTC.

The chain employs TRBV2 and TRBJ2-3; 11 bases agree with TRBD1. The CDR3 is 15 amino acids. J gave up 4 bases and V 8 bases, and 8 bases lay outside the gene matches. The germline gives CDR1 SNHLY, CDR2 FYNNEI. CDR3 sequence: CASSIRDRGADTQYF. CDR3 bases: TGTGCCAGCTCGATCCGGGACAGGGGGGCAGATACGCAGTATTTT.

The gene calls are TRBV5-8 and TRBJ1-3; D gene uncertain. This CDR3 contains 13 residues. CDR1 is SGHTS and CDR2 is YDEGEE in the germline V gene. Trimming shortened V by 3 bases and J by 5 bases, and 9 bases separated the two germline ends. The CDR3 region is CASSWEPRNTIYF. The CDR3 nucleotides are TGTGCCAGCAGCTGGGAGCCGAGAAACACCATATATTTT.

V and J are TRBV7-2 and TRBJ1-5; 7 bases are shared with TRBD1. V dropped 5 bases and J dropped 1; count of bases not matched to a gene: 5. This CDR3 has 15 amino acids. The V gene's germline CDR1 is SGHTA and CDR2 FQGNSA. The CDR3 nucleotides read TGTGCCAGCAGCGCAACAGGGGTCAGCAATCAGCCCCAGCATTTT. As protein: CASSATGVSNQPQHF.

This rearrangement joins TRBV3-1 (or the pseudogene TRBV3-2) to TRBJ1-2; 7 positions agree with TRBD1. Germline-derived CDR1 and CDR2 are LGHDT and YNNKEL (reference sequence). The CDR3 contains 17 residues. Trimming removed 4 bases from V and 6 bases from J; junction bases left unmatched: 17. CDR3 DNA: TGTGCCAGCAGCCTAGGGGGACAGCGAACCTTTTATGATGGCTACACCTTC. Residues: CASSLGGQRTFYDGYTF.

The rearrangement uses TRBV11-3 and TRBJ2-1, with D tentatively TRBD2 (6 bases). CDR3 length: 16 amino acids. V was shortened by 3 bases and J by 8 bases, with 20 bases between the two germline ends. Germline CDR1 and CDR2: SGHNT and YENEEA. CDR3 nucleotides: TGTGCCAGCAGCTTGGGGAGACTAGGGCGGGTCGATGAGCAGTTCTTC. Its protein product is CASSLGRLGRVDEQFF. Full variable domain (rest looked up from reference TRBV11-3 and TRBJ2-1): EAGVVQSPRYKIIEKKQPVAFWCNPISGHNTLYWYLQNLGQGPELLIRYENEEAVDDSQLPKDRFSAERLKGVDSTLKIQPAELGDSAVYLCASSLGRLGRVDEQFFGPGTRLTVL.

The gene calls are TRBV18 and TRBJ1-6; 8 bases agree with TRBD1. There are 14 residues in the CDR3. The germline CDR1 and CDR2 sequences are KGHSH and LQKENI. The trim removed 3 bases at V and 11 bases at J, leaving 6 bases unmatched. In nucleotides, the CDR3 is TGTGCCAGCTCACCGGGACAGGAAAACGCACCCCTCCACTTT. Translation: CASSPGQENAPLHF.

The chain couples TRBV5-1 to TRBJ1-4; 8 bases agree with TRBD1. The CDR3 runs to 14 residues. Germline V gives CDR1 SGHRS, CDR2 YFSETQ. With 4 bases clipped from V and 6 bases from J, the junction kept 5 bases outside the gene matches. CDR3 sequence: CASSTGQDDEKLFF. The DNA of the CDR3 is TGCGCCAGCAGCACGGGACAGGACGATGAAAAACTGTTTTTT.

The chain has TRBV19 and TRBJ2-1; a possible D gene is TRBD1 (5 bases). Trimming pared 3 bases from V and 2 bases from J, leaving 11 bases between. The CDR3 covers 15 residues. Germline V gene lookup returns CDR1 LNHDA and CDR2 SQIVND (reference sequence). This CDR3 reads CASSMQGQAYNEQFF. The CDR3 nucleotides read TGTGCCAGTAGTATGCAGGGTCAAGCCTACAATGAGCAGTTCTTC.

The chain joins TRBV30 to TRBJ1-1; the D is unclear. Germline lookup yields CDR1 GTSNPN and CDR2 SVGIG (reference sequence). The V end lost 5 bases, the J end lost 5 bases, and 12 bases lay between the germline ends. The CDR3 length is 12 residues. The CDR3 DNA reads as TGTGCCTGGGCATCCACGAGGACTGAAGCTTTCTTT. Protein sequence: CAWASTRTEAFF.

The chain recombines TRBV19 with TRBJ1-5, with D maybe TRBD1 (6 bases). V was trimmed by 1 base and J by 4 bases, leaving 14 bases between them. The CDR3 is made up of 16 amino acids. CDR1 and CDR2 (germline): LNHDA, SQIVND (reference sequence). The CDR3 DNA sequence: TGTGCCAGTAGTATAGGGCGAGGGGGAGAGAATCAGCCCCAGCATTTT. Amino acid sequence: CASSIGRGGENQPQHF. The entire variable domain, with the rest obtained from reference TRBV19 and TRBJ1-5, is as follows: DGGITQSPKYLFRKEGQNVTLSCEQNLNHDAMYWYRQDPGQGLRLIYYSQIVNDFQKGDIAEGYSVSREKKESFPLTVTSAQKNPTAFYLCASSIGRGGENQPQHFGDGTRLSIL.

V is TRBV11-3 and J is TRBJ2-5; 9 bases match TRBD1. Germline CDR1 and CDR2: SGHNT and YENEEA. The CDR3 consists of 15 residues. V dropped 1 base and J dropped 5; count of bases not matched to a gene: 5. CDR3 sequence: CASSLGQGEGETQYF. The DNA of the CDR3 is TGTGCCAGCAGCTTAGGACAGGGGGAAGGGGAGACCCAGTACTTC.

The chain has TRBV2 and TRBJ2-2, with D unresolved. Germline loops: CDR1 SNHLY, CDR2 FYNNEI. With 6 bases removed from V and 5 bases from J, the gap between germline ends came to 10 bases. The length of the CDR3 is 13 residues. The CDR3 spells CASRAYGTGELFF. The CDR3 DNA follows: TGTGCCAGCAGGGCCTACGGGACCGGGGAGCTGTTTTTT.

The chain employs TRBV19 and TRBJ1-2; D uncertain. The germline CDR1 and CDR2 sequences are LNHDA and SQIVND (reference sequence). Trimming took 1 base from V and 3 from J, leaving 12 bases between them. The CDR3 has 15 amino acids. CDR3 amino acids: CASSIGESGDYGYTF. CDR3 in DNA: TGTGCCAGTAGTATAGGGGAGTCGGGTGACTATGGCTACACCTTC.

This clone was found a few times. The V call is TRBV7-2, the J call TRBJ2-1; 7 bases agree with TRBD2. Germline V CDR1 and CDR2: SGHTA, FQGNSA. The junction had 10 bases not matched to a gene; V was cut back by 6 bases and J by 2 bases. The CDR3 is made up of 16 amino acids. CDR3: CASRLLTGGTYNEQFF. Written as DNA, the CDR3 is TGTGCCAGCAGACTTCTAACCGGGGGGACCTACAATGAGCAGTTCTTC.

The J gene is TRBJ1-4, the V gene TRBV4-2, with D possibly matching TRBD1 (5 bases). The CDR3 consists of 18 residues. V shed 1 base and J shed 2 bases, with 17 bases lying between them. Germline values: CDR1 LGHNA, CDR2 YNFKEQ. The DNA of the CDR3 is TGTGCCAGCAGCCAAGTTTTGATCGTTCCAGGGACTAATGAAAAACTGTTTTTT. This gives the protein CASSQVLIVPGTNEKLFF.

V gene TRBV30 combines with J gene TRBJ1-3, with D perhaps TRBD1 (5 bases). CDR1 and CDR2 from the germline V gene are GTSNPN and SVGIG (reference sequence). The CDR3 runs to 14 residues. V was shortened by 1 base and J by 8 bases, with 15 bases between the two germline ends. CDR3 protein: CAWSGSGVLDTIYF. The CDR3 DNA sequence: TGTGCCTGGAGTGGGTCGGGGGTACTAGACACCATATATTTT.

The V gene is TRBV5-1, the J gene TRBJ2-2; the match to TRBD1 covers 10 bases. Germline lookup yields CDR1 SGHRS and CDR2 YFSETQ. J lost 0 bases, V lost 4 bases, and 12 bases had no gene match. This CDR3 is built from 19 residues. The CDR3 region is CASSRTKLGTGANTGELFF. CDR3 nucleotides: TGCGCCAGCAGCCGTACAAAGCTCGGGACAGGGGCGAACACCGGGGAGCTGTTTTTT.

This clone was seen only once. This chain uses TRBV5-8 with TRBJ1-5; weak D call: TRBD1 (5 bases). V was cut by 1 base and J by 2 bases, with 13 bases left in between. Germline V gene data show CDR1 as SGHTS and CDR2 as YDEGEE. This CDR3 comprises 16 residues. CDR3 amino acids: CASSLWGTGGNQPQHF. The DNA of the CDR3 is TGTGCCAGCAGCTTGTGGGGAACGGGGGGCAATCAGCCCCAGCATTTT.

J is TRBJ2-7 and V is TRBV6-5, with D perhaps matching TRBD1 (6 bases). The CDR3 runs 13 residues. Trimming stripped 6 bases from V and 2 bases from J, with 11 bases between. The germline V gene has CDR1 MNHEY and CDR2 SVGAGI. CDR3: CASRRDTTYEQYF. For the CDR3, the DNA is TGTGCCAGCAGGAGGGACACTACCTACGAGCAGTACTTC.

The chain joins TRBV9 to TRBJ2-5; 7 bases match TRBD1. J was trimmed by 1 base and V by 4 bases; bases with no gene match: 4. This CDR3 comprises 14 residues. CDR1 and CDR2 (germline): SGDLS, YYNGEE. CDR3 sequence: CASSLGTVQETQYF. The CDR3 nucleotides are TGTGCCAGCAGCCTAGGGACAGTCCAAGAGACCCAGTACTTC.

The chain couples TRBV2 to TRBJ2-7; D remains ambiguous. This CDR3 has 11 amino acids. Between the trimmed V and J ends, which lost 7 bases and 7 bases, there was a span of 11 bases. From germline, CDR1 is SNHLY and CDR2 FYNNEI. The CDR3 nucleotides are TGTGCCAGCACCGGGTCGGTGGAGCAGTACTTC. The encoded protein is CASTGSVEQYF.

This clone came up once. This chain joins TRBV7-8 and TRBJ1-6; D unresolved. In germline, CDR1 is SGHVS, CDR2 FQNEAQ. Trimming removed 5 bases from V and 7 bases from J, with 15 bases in between. The CDR3 spans 15 residues. In DNA, the CDR3 is TGTGCCAGCAGCCATGCGGGTACGACCAATTCACCCCTCCACTTT. Encoded protein: CASSHAGTTNSPLHF.

The gene calls are TRBV27 and TRBJ2-6; tentative D call: TRBD2 (5 bases). Germline CDR1 MNHEY, CDR2 SMNVEV (reference sequence). The CDR3 runs to 19 residues. V lost 1 base and J 0 bases, leaving 16 bases between the germline ends. The CDR3 reads CASSLFGDILASGANVLTF. The CDR3 nucleotides read TGTGCCAGCAGTTTATTCGGGGATATACTCGCCTCTGGGGCCAACGTCCTGACTTTC.

This chain connects TRBV7-9 to TRBJ2-1, with D possibly being TRBD1 (6 bases). CDR1 SEHNR and CDR2 FQNEAQ come from the germline V gene (reference sequence). The CDR3 extends over 14 amino acids. V dropped 1 base and J dropped 6 bases, with 10 bases sitting between them. The CDR3 sequence is CASSLGGLGNEQFF. The CDR3 DNA reads as TGTGCCAGCAGCTTAGGGGGGCTCGGCAATGAGCAGTTCTTC.

The rearrangement links TRBV9 to TRBJ2-7; 7 positions match TRBD1. The V gene end was trimmed by 4 bases and the J gene end by 1 base; junction bases not matched to a gene: 8. The germline CDR1 and CDR2 sequences are SGDLS and YYNGEE. The CDR3 runs 15 residues. CDR3 DNA sequence: TGTGCCAGCAGCTTATCCGGGACAGCTTCCTACGAGCAGTACTTC. Amino acid sequence: CASSLSGTASYEQYF.

The gene calls are TRBV5-4 and TRBJ1-3; D is perhaps TRBD1 (6 bases). In germline, CDR1 is SGHNT, CDR2 YYREEE (reference sequence). The V and J ends lost 2 bases and 2 bases respectively, with 8 bases between them. The CDR3 is made up of 14 amino acids. CDR3 bases: TGTGCCAGCAGCTTTGACAGGCCTGGAAACACCATATATTTT. This translates into CASSFDRPGNTIYF.

The rearrangement uses TRBV5-6 and TRBJ1-1, with 9 bases fitting TRBD1. The CDR3 is made up of 16 amino acids. Germline loops: CDR1 SGHDT, CDR2 YYEEEE. V trimming: 4 bases; J trimming: 1 base; junction bases outside the gene matches: 8. The CDR3 is CASSRGTGRGNTEAFF. In DNA, the CDR3 is TGTGCCAGCAGCCGAGGGACAGGGAGGGGGAACACTGAAGCTTTCTTT.

The V gene is TRBV4-2, the J gene TRBJ1-1; D is perhaps TRBD1 (6 bases). Trimming took off 5 bases at V and 1 base at J, with 14 bases between the two ends. Germline V gives CDR1 LGHNA, CDR2 YNFKEQ. The CDR3 runs 15 residues. Written as DNA, the CDR3 is TGTGCCAGCAGCTACAGGGTCGTTCAGAACACTGAAGCTTTCTTT. As protein: CASSYRVVQNTEAFF.

The chain has TRBV7-2 and TRBJ2-7; the D gene is possibly TRBD2 (6 bases). CDR1 and CDR2 from the germline V gene are SGHTA and FQGNSA. Trimming shortened V by 4 bases and J by 7 bases, and 14 bases separated the two germline ends. The CDR3 is 13 amino acids. CDR3 sequence reads: CASSSTGVGEQYF. Written as DNA, the CDR3 is TGTGCCAGCAGCTCCACGGGGGTGGGGGAGCAGTACTTC.